The rows below give T cell receptor beta chains drawn from one sample of a study of cytomegalovirus exposure and HLA in healthy donors. The assay was immunoSEQ multiplex PCR, and TCRdb's table has in-frame clones only and misses some. The table lists 150,000 to 180,000 clones, approximately 80% of them singletons, with around 13% in the top ten. Sequencing was performed on PBMCs. The receptor set was obtained from a man between 25 and 39 years old in good health and CMV-seropositive. The CDR3 runs from the conserved cysteine through the conserved F or W. Each record gives: D gene, J gene, clone size, V gene, CDR3 protein, CDR3 DNA. A D gene is named only where the DNA matches it firmly. The size entry is marked missing in some rows and otherwise reads once, few, many or a size class.

TRBD2	TRBJ2-5	-	TRBV10-1	CASSGSGRAVETQYF	TGCGCCAGCAGCGGAAGCGGGAGGGCCGTTGAGACCCAGTACTTC
-	TRBJ2-2	-	TRBV9	CASSVGRANTGELFF	TGTGCCAGCAGCGTAGGCAGGGCGAACACCGGGGAGCTGTTTTTT
TRBD2	TRBJ2-7	-	TRBV2	CASRPGTRHGPGVEQYF	TGTGCCAGCAGGCCCGGGACTAGGCATGGGCCAGGGGTCGAGCAGTACTTC
TRBD2	TRBJ2-1	-	TRBV9	CASRSGTSGYNEQFF	TGTGCCAGCAGGTCCGGGACTAGCGGATACAATGAGCAGTTCTTC
-	TRBJ2-7	-	TRBV5-6	CASSQWYSLYEQYF	TGTGCCAGCAGCCAGTGGTATAGCCTCTACGAGCAGTACTTC
TRBD1	TRBJ2-1	-	TRBV29-1	CSVYGQGDLSEQFF	TGCAGCGTCTACGGACAGGGGGACCTTAGTGAGCAGTTCTTC
-	TRBJ2-5	-	TRBV15	CATSRAGQPQETQYF	TGTGCCACCAGCAGAGCCGGACAGCCCCAAGAGACCCAGTACTTC
-	TRBJ1-5	-	TRBV19	CASSMGQGLNQPQHF	TGTGCCAGTAGTATGGGCCAGGGACTCAATCAGCCCCAGCATTTT
-	TRBJ1-3	-	TRBV28	CASSPQQGSSGNTIYF	TGTGCCAGCAGCCCTCAACAGGGCTCCTCTGGAAACACCATATATTTT
TRBD1	TRBJ1-2	-	TRBV28	CAGQGVLGSGGYTF	TGTGCCGGCCAGGGGGTTCTAGGGTCTGGTGGCTACACCTTC
-	TRBJ1-1	-	TRBV7-2	CASSFLSRRAFF	TGTGCCAGCAGCTTTCTTAGTAGGAGAGCTTTCTTT
-	TRBJ1-1	few	TRBV5-4	CASSLVGLTEAFF	TGTGCCAGCAGCTTAGTTGGGCTGACTGAAGCTTTCTTT
TRBD1	TRBJ2-7	-	TRBV19	CASSIVGETGAPYEQYF	TGTGCCAGTAGTATAGTAGGAGAGACAGGGGCGCCCTACGAGCAGTACTTC
-	TRBJ2-7	-	TRBV2	CASSEDSVSSYEQYF	TGTGCCAGCAGTGAAGACAGTGTCAGCTCCTACGAGCAGTACTTC
-	TRBJ1-2	-	TRBV28	CASSPRGGVVNYGYTF	TGTGCCAGCAGTCCGAGGGGGGGGGTAGTTAACTATGGCTACACCTTC
-	TRBJ2-7	-	TRBV19	CASSVNTGSYEQYF	TGTGCCAGTAGTGTTAACACAGGCTCCTACGAGCAGTACTTC
-	TRBJ1-5	once	TRBV4-1	CASSQGAGRGYSNQPQHF	TGCGCCAGCAGCCAAGGGGCGGGACGGGGATATAGCAATCAGCCCCAGCATTTT
-	TRBJ1-5	-	TRBV9	CASSVGTGVGQPQHF	TGTGCCAGCAGCGTTGGTACAGGTGTAGGACAGCCCCAGCATTTT
TRBD2	TRBJ2-1	-	TRBV9	CASSAPGLAGGPSEQFF	TGTGCCAGCAGCGCGCCGGGACTAGCGGGAGGGCCGAGTGAGCAGTTCTTC
TRBD1	TRBJ1-4	few	TRBV6-1	CASSETGTDNEKLFF	TGTGCCAGCAGTGAAACCGGGACAGACAATGAAAAACTGTTTTTT
TRBD2	TRBJ2-7	-	TRBV30	CAWSPGLAGGQQYF	TGTGCCTGGAGTCCAGGACTAGCGGGAGGCCAGCAGTACTTC
TRBD1	TRBJ1-2	-	TRBV6-5	CASSPKGRDRQQYTF	TGTGCCAGCAGCCCGAAGGGCCGGGACAGACAACAATACACCTTC
TRBD2	TRBJ2-3	-	TRBV27	CASRTGGRDTQYF	TGTGCCAGCAGGACGGGAGGGCGTGATACGCAGTATTTT
-	TRBJ2-3	-	TRBV10-3	CAISLPSTDTQYF	TGTGCCATCAGTCTCCCTAGCACAGATACGCAGTATTTT
-	TRBJ1-2	-	TRBV30	CASHRDRPRGYTF	TGTGCCTCACACAGGGATAGGCCTCGGGGCTACACCTTC
TRBD1	TRBJ2-1	-	TRBV28	CASSLLPGGSYNEQFF	TGTGCCAGCAGTCTCTTACCAGGGGGCTCCTACAATGAGCAGTTCTTC
-	TRBJ2-7	-	TRBV5-6	CASSGRTGIYEQYF	TGTGCCAGCAGCGGACGGACTGGGATCTACGAGCAGTACTTC
-	TRBJ1-3	few	TRBV9	CASSVGRASGNTIYF	TGTGCCAGCAGCGTAGGCCGCGCCTCTGGAAACACCATATATTTT
-	TRBJ1-2	-	TRBV5-1	CASSLGSLSAF	TGCGCCAGCAGCTTGGGGAGTCTAAGCGCCTTC
TRBD1	TRBJ2-5	-	TRBV6-5	CASRRQGLEQYF	TGTGCCAGCAGACGACAGGGGTTGGAGCAGTACTTC
-	TRBJ2-7	few	TRBV5-4	CASSLQGSYEQYF	TGTGCCAGCAGCTTGCAGGGTTCCTACGAGCAGTACTTC
TRBD1	TRBJ2-1	-	TRBV2	CASSEQGFDEQFF	TGTGCCAGCAGCGAACAGGGGTTCGATGAGCAGTTCTTC
TRBD2	TRBJ2-2	-	TRBV7-7	CASSPTSGATGELFF	TGTGCTAGCAGCCCTACTAGCGGGGCGACCGGGGAGCTGTTTTTT
-	TRBJ1-4	once	TRBV5-1	CASSKNSPATNEKLFF	TGCGCCAGCAGTAAAAACTCCCCTGCAACTAATGAAAAACTGTTTTTT
-	TRBJ2-3	-	TRBV29-1	CSVDPGTDTQYF	TGCAGCGTTGACCCCGGGACAGATACGCAGTATTTT
-	TRBJ2-7	-	TRBV28	CASSFQGYSYEQYF	TGTGCCAGCAGTTTTCAGGGATACTCCTACGAGCAGTACTTC
-	TRBJ2-2	-	TRBV30	CAWSVLTISTGELFF	TGTGCCTGGAGTGTTTTGACTATCAGCACCGGGGAGCTGTTTTTT
-	TRBJ1-3	-	TRBV19	CATKTGTTGNTIYF	TGTGCCACTAAAACCGGGACAACTGGAAACACCATATATTTT
TRBD1	TRBJ1-1	few	TRBV18	CASSPTGGEAFF	TGTGCCAGCTCACCAACAGGGGGTGAAGCTTTCTTT
-	TRBJ1-1	-	TRBV5-1	CASSLQENTEAFF	TGCGCCAGCAGCTTACAGGAGAACACTGAAGCTTTCTTT
-	TRBJ2-1	few	TRBV7-7	CASSLDGNYNEQFF	TGTGCTAGCAGCTTGGACGGGAACTACAATGAGCAGTTCTTC
-	TRBJ2-3	-	TRBV15	CATSRVQTSYTDTQYF	TGTGCCACCAGCAGAGTTCAAACTTCCTACACAGATACGCAGTATTTT
TRBD1	TRBJ2-3	-	TRBV10-3	CAISEPAGGTQYF	TGTGCCATCAGTGAGCCGGCAGGGGGTACGCAGTATTTT
-	TRBJ1-2	-	TRBV7-9	CASSLDGSSEGGSYGYTF	TGTGCCAGCAGCTTAGATGGGAGCTCGGAAGGAGGGAGCTATGGCTACACCTTC
TRBD2	TRBJ2-2	-	TRBV4-1	CASSQSSGRASFTGELFF	TGCGCCAGCAGCCAATCGAGCGGGAGGGCCAGTTTTACCGGGGAGCTGTTTTTT
-	TRBJ2-5	once	TRBV9	CASSVDLREETQYF	TGTGCCAGCAGCGTAGATTTAAGGGAGGAGACCCAGTACTTC